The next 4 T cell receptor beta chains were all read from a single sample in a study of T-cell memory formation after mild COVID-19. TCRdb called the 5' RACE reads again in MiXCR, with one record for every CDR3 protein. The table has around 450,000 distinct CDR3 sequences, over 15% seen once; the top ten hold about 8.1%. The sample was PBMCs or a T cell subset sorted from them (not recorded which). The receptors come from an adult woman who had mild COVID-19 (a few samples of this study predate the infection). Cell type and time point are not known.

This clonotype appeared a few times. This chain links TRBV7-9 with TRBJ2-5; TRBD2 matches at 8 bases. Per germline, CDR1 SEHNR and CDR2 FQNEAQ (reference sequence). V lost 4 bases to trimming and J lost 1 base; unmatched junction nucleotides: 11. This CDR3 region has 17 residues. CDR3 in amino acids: CASSYPKLAGGQETQYF. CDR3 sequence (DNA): TGTGCCAGCAGCTATCCCAAGCTAGCGGGTGGCCAAGAGACCCAGTACTTC.

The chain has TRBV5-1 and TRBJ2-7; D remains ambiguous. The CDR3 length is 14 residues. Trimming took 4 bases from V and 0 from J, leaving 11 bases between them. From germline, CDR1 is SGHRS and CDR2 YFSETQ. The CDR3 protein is CASSPSSSSYEQYF. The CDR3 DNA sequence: TGCGCCAGCAGCCCGTCCTCAAGCTCCTACGAGCAGTACTTC. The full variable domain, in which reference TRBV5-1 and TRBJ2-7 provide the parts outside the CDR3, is KAGVTQTPRYLIKTRGQQVTLSCSPISGHRSVSWYQQTPGQGLQFLFEYFSETQRNKGNFPGRFSGRQFSNSRSEMNVSTLELGDSALYLCASSPSSSSYEQYFGPGTRLTVT.

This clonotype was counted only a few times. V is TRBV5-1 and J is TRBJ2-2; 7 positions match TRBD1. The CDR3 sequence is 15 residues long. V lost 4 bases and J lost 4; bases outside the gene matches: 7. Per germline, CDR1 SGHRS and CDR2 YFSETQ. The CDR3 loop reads CASSLGQEITGELFF. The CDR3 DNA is TGCGCCAGCAGCCTCGGACAGGAGATCACCGGGGAGCTGTTTTTT.

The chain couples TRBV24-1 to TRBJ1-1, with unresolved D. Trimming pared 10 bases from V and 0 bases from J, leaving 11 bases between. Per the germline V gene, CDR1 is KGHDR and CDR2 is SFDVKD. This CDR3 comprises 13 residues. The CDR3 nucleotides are TGTGCCACGAGAGGACCGATGAACACTGAAGCTTTCTTT. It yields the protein CATRGPMNTEAFF.